The 10 T cell receptor beta chains in this list originate from one sample, sequenced in a study of early T cells in non-severe SARS-CoV-2 infection. TCRdb re-called the 5' RACE reads with MiXCR, one entry per CDR3 protein. This repertoire shows more than 50,000 distinct CDR3 sequences, 12% found once; its top ten account for over 2%. The sequencing here drew on whole blood, taken at baseline. The receptor source for this set is an adult who was a healthcare worker with PCR-confirmed SARS-CoV-2 infection or an uninfected control (not recorded which).

The rearrangement joins TRBV12-3 or TRBV12-4 to TRBJ2-5; perhaps TRBD2 as D (5 bases). This CDR3 spans 13 amino acids. The V and J ends lost 1 base and 5 bases respectively, with 8 bases between them. The CDR3 DNA reads TGTGCCAGCAGTTTAGGAGGGATGGAGACCCAGTACTTC. Translation: CASSLGGMETQYF.

This clonotype showed up just a few times. V usage is TRBV9 and J usage is TRBJ1-3, with D maybe TRBD1 (6 bases). The V gene's germline CDR1 is SGDLS and CDR2 YYNGEE. The V and J ends lost 4 bases and 4 bases respectively, with 12 bases between them. The CDR3 extends over 14 amino acids. The CDR3 DNA sequence: TGTGCCAGCAGCCCCCAGACAGGAGGAAACACCATATATTTT. It specifies CASSPQTGGNTIYF. Complete variable domain (other parts from reference TRBV9 and TRBJ1-3): DSGVTQTPKHLITATGQRVTLRCSPRSGDLSVYWYQQSLDQGLQFLIQYYNGEERAKGNILERFSAQQFPDLHSELNLSSLELGDSALYFCASSPQTGGNTIYFGEGSWLTVV.

The V gene is TRBV12-3 or TRBV12-4, the J gene TRBJ2-3; D is undetermined. This CDR3 comprises 13 residues. V lost 0 bases and J 4 bases, leaving 5 bases between the germline ends. In DNA, the CDR3 is TGTGCCAGCAGTTTAGCGCATTCAGATACGCAGTATTTT. This sequence encodes CASSLAHSDTQYF.

This clonotype occurred a few times. The V call is TRBV11-2, the J call TRBJ2-1; TRBD2 agrees at 9 bases. Germline lookup yields CDR1 SGHAT and CDR2 FQNNGV. The trim removed 5 bases at V and 5 bases at J, leaving 10 bases unmatched. CDR3 size: 16 residues. The DNA for the CDR3 is TGTGCCAGCAGCCGGGCTTCGGGACTAGCAGACAATGAGCAGTTCTTC. Translated: CASSRASGLADNEQFF.

This clonotype showed up many times. This chain uses TRBV24-1 with TRBJ2-1; 9 bases agree with TRBD2. Germline values: CDR1 KGHDR, CDR2 SFDVKD. The trim removed 6 bases at V and 4 bases at J, leaving 3 bases unmatched. The CDR3 is made up of 14 amino acids. As DNA, the CDR3 is TGTGCCACCAGTCTAGCGGGATTGTACAATGAGCAGTTCTTC. This codes for CATSLAGLYNEQFF.

The rearrangement joins TRBV5-4 to TRBJ2-1; D ambiguous. CDR1 and CDR2 (germline): SGHNT, YYREEE (reference sequence). Trimming stripped 0 bases from V and 0 bases from J, with 13 bases between. The CDR3 contains 17 residues. The CDR3 DNA sequence: TGTGCCAGCAGCTTGGAAGGGCCAGTGACCTCCTACAATGAGCAGTTCTTC. This codes for CASSLEGPVTSYNEQFF.

This clonotype appeared a few times. The rearrangement joins TRBV25-1 to TRBJ1-4; D is uncertain. CDR1 is MGHDK, CDR2 SYGVNS, per germline. The CDR3 runs 15 residues. V was clipped by 5 bases and J by 5 bases, with 15 bases between them. In DNA, the CDR3 is TGTGCCAGCAGTAAAAATACGTTCGGGAATGAAAAACTGTTTTTT. This translates into CASSKNTFGNEKLFF.

Ten or more counts support this clonotype. The gene calls are TRBV29-1 and TRBJ1-5, with 7 bases matching TRBD1. CDR3 size: 14 residues. Germline-derived CDR1 and CDR2 are SQVTM and ANQGSEA. V lost 5 bases to trimming and J lost 0 bases; unmatched junction nucleotides: 4. CDR3 in DNA: TGCAGCGTTTCCCAGGGGGTTAGCAATCAGCCCCAGCATTTT. Translation gives CSVSQGVSNQPQHF.

This clonotype is medium-sized. The chain couples TRBV6-4 to TRBJ2-3, with D possibly matching TRBD1 (6 bases). Per germline, CDR1 MRHNA and CDR2 SNTAGT. V gave up 6 bases and J gave up 2 bases, with 9 bases separating them. The CDR3 extends over 13 amino acids. CDR3 in amino acids: CASSEGDTDTQYF. The CDR3 DNA follows: TGTGCCAGCAGCGAGGGGGACACAGATACGCAGTATTTT.

There are many counts of this clonotype. The rearrangement links TRBV6-5 to TRBJ2-4, with TRBD1 matching over 8 bases. The CDR3 runs 17 residues. Germline trimming cut 0 bases from V and 9 bases from J; bases unmatched to any gene: 13. The germline V gene has CDR1 MNHEY and CDR2 SVGAGI. CDR3 coding DNA: TGTGCCAGCAGTTACTCAGGGGCAGGGGGCGGGCTGGTCATTCAGTACTTC. Its translation is CASSYSGAGGGLVIQYF.